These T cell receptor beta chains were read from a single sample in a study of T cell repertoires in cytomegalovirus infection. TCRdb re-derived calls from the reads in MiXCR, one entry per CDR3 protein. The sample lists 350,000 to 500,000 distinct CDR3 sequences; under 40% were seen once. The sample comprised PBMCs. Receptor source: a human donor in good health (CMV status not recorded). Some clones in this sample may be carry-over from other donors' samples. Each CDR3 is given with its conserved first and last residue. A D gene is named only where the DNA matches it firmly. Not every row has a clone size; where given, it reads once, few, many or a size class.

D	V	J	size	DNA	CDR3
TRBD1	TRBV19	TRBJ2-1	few	TGTGCCAGTACCCTCGGGACAGGGGGTTACAATGAGCAGTTCTTC	CASTLGTGGYNEQFF
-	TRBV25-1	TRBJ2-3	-	TGTGCCAGCAGACCGGGACCGCGAGGGAGAACAGATACGCAGTATTTT	CASRPGPRGRTDTQYF
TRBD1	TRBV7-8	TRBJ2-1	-	TGTGCCAGCAGCCTCCGGGACAGACAAAGCTCCTACAATGAGCCGTTCTTC	CASSLRDRQSSYNEPFF
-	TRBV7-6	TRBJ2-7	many	TGTGCCAGCAGCCCAGGGGCGCGGGCCCGGGAGCAGTACTTC	CASSPGARAREQYF
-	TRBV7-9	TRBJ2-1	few	TGTGCCAGCAGCTTAGGGGGGCGCACCTACAATGAGCAGTTCTTC	CASSLGGRTYNEQFF
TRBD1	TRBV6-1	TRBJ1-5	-	TGTGCCAGCAGCACAGGGGACAATCAGCCCCAGCATTTT	CASSTGDNQPQHF
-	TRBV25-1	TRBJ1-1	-	TGTGCCAGCAGTGGATACACCTACACTGAAGCTTTCTTT	CASSGYTYTEAFF
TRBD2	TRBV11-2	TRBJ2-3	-	TGTGCCAGCAGCTCGCCCCGGACTAGCGGACTCACAGATACGCAGTATTTT	CASSSPRTSGLTDTQYF
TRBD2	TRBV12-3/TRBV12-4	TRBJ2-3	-	TGTGCCAGCTCCTCGACCCGGGGGGAAAGCACAAATACGCAGTATTTT	CASSSTRGESTNTQYF
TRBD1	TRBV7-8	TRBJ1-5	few	TGTGCCAGCAGCTCCTTCGACAGGGGCCTAAATCAGCCCCAGCATTTT	CASSSFDRGLNQPQHF
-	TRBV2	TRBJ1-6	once	TGTGCCAGCAGTGTGGGAGGCTCCTATAATTCACCCCTCCACTTT	CASSVGGSYNSPLHF
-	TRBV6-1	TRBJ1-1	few	TGTGCCAGCGCTGAAGGGCAGAACACTGAAGCTTTCTTT	CASAEGQNTEAFF
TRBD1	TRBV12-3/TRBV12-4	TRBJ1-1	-	TGTGCCAGCAGTTTACAGGGGGTGAACACTGAAGCTTTCTTT	CASSLQGVNTEAFF
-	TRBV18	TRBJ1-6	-	TGTGCCAGCTCACCGGGGGATTCGGCCTATAATTCACCCCTCCACTTT	CASSPGDSAYNSPLHF
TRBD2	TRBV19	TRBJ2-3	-	TGTGCCAGTAGTATGCTAGCGGGGGGCATCACAGATACGCAGTATTTT	CASSMLAGGITDTQYF
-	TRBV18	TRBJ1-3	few	TGTGCCAGCTCACCGGCTGAATCTGGAAACACCATATATTTT	CASSPAESGNTIYF
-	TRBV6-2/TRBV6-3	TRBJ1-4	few	TGTGCCAGCAGTCAAACCGGGACAACTAATGAAAAACTGTTTTTT	CASSQTGTTNEKLFF
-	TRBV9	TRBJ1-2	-	TGTGCCAGCAGCGTAGAGAGTAACTATGGCTACACCTTC	CASSVESNYGYTF
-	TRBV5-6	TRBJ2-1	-	TGTGCCTGCAGCTTGGCAGGGTCGAGCTCCTACAATGAGCAGTTCTTC	CACSLAGSSSYNEQFF
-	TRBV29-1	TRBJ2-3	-	TGCAGCATGCGGACAGTCGCCAATACAGATACGCAGTATTTT	CSMRTVANTDTQYF
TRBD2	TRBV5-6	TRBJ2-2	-	TGTGCCAGCGGAGGACTAGCGGGAAACACCGGGGAGCTGTTTTTT	CASGGLAGNTGELFF
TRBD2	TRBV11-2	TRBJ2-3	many	TGTGCCAGCAGCTCCAGTAGCGGGGGCACAGATACGCAGTATTTT	CASSSSSGGTDTQYF
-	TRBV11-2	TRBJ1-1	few	TGTGCCAGCAGCCACAGGGTGGGTACTGAAGCTTTCTTT	CASSHRVGTEAFF